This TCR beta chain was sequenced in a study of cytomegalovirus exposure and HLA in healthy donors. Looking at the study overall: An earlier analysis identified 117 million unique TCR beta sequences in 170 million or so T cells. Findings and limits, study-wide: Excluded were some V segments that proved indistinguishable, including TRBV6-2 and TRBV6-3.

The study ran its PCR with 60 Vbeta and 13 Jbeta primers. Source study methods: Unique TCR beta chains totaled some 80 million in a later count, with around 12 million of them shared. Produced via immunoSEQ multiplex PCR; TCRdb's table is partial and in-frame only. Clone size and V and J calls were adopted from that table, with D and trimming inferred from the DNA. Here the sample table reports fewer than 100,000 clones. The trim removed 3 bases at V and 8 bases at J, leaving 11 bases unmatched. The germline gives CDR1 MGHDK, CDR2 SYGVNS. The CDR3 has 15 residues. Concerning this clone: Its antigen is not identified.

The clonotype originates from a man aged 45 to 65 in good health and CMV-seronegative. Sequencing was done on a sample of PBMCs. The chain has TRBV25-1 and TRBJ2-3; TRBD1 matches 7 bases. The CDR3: CASSDRDSPSGTQYF. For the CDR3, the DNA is TGTGCCAGCAGTGACCGGGACAGCCCTTCGGGTACGCAGTATTTT. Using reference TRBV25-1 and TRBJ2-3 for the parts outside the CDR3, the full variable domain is EADIYQTPRYLVIGTGKKITLECSQTMGHDKMYWYQQDPGMELHLIHYSYGVNSTEKGDLSSESTVSRIRTEHFPLTLESARPSHTSQYLCASSDRDSPSGTQYFGPGTRLTVL.